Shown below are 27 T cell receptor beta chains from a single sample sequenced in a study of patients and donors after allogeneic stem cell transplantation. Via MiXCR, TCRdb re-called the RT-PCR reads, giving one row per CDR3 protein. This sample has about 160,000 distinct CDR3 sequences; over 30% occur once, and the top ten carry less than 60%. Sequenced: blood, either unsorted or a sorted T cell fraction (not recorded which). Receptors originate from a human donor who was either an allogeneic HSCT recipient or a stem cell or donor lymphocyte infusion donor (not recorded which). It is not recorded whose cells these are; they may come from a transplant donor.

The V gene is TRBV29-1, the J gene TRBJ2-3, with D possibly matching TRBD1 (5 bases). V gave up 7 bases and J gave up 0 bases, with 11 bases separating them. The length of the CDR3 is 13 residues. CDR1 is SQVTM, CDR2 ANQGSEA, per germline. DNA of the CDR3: TGCAGCGGTCGACAGCTCAGCACAGATACGCAGTATTTT. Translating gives CSGRQLSTDTQYF.

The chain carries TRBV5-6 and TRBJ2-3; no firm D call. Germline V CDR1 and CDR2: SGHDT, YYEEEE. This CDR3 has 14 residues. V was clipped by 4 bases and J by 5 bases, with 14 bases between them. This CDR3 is CASSLGQPGDTQYF. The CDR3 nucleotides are TGTGCCAGCAGCCTCGGCCAGCCAGGAGATACGCAGTATTTT.

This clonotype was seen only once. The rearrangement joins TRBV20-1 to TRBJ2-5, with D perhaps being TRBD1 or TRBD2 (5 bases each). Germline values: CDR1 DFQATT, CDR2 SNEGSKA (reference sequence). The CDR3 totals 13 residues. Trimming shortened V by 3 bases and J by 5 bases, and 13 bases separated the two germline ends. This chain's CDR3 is CSARRGPGETQYF. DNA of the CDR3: TGCAGTGCTAGGAGGGGACCGGGGGAGACCCAGTACTTC.

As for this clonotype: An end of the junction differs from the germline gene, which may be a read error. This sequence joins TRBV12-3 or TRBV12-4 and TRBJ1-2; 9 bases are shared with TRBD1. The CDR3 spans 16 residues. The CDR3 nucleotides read TGTGCCAGCAGTTTATCGGGACAGGGAGCTAACTATGGCTACACCTTT. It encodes CASSLSGQGANYGYTF.

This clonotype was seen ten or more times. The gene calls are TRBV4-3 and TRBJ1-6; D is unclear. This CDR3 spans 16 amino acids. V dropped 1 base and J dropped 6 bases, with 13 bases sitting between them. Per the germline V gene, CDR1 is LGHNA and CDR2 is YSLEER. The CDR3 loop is CASSQGLLGRNSPLHF. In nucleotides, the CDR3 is TGCGCCAGCAGCCAAGGGCTACTTGGGCGTAATTCACCCCTCCACTTT.

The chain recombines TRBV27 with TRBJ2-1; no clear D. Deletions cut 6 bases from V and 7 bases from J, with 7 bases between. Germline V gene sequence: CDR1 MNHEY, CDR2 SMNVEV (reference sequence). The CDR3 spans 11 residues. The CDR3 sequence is CASSHFNEQFF. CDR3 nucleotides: TGTGCCAGCAGCCACTTTAATGAGCAGTTCTTC.

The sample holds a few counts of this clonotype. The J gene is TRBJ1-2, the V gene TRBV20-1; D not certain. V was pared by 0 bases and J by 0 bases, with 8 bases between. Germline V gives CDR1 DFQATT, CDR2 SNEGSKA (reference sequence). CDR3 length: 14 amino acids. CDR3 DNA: TGCAGTGCTAGAGATCCCTTTACTAACTATGGCTACACCTTC. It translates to CSARDPFTNYGYTF.

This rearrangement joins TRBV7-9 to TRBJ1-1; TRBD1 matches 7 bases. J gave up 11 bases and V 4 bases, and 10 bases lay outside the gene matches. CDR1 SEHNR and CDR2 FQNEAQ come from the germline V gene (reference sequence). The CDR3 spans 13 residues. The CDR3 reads CASSSSTGRYAFF. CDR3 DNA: TGTGCCAGCAGCTCCTCGACAGGGAGGTATGCTTTCTTT.

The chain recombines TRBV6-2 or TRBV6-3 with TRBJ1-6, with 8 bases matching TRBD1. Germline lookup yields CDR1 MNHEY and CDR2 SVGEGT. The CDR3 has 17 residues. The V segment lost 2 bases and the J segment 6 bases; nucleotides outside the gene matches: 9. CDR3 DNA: TGTGCCAGCAGTTACCCAACCGGACAGGGAAGTAATTCACCCCTCCACTTT. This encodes CASSYPTGQGSNSPLHF.

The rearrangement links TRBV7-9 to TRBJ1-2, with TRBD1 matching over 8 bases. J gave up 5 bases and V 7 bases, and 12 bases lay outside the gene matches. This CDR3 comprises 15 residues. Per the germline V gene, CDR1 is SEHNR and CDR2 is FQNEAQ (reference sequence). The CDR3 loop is CASTPYGTGNYGYTF. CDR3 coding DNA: TGTGCCAGCACCCCTTACGGGACAGGAAATTATGGCTACACCTTC.

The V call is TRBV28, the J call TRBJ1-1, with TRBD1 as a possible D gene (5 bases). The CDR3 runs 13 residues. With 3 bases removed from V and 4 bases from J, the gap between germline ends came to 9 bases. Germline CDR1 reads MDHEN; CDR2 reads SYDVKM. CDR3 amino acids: CASSFGGSTEAFF. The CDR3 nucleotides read TGTGCCAGCAGTTTCGGGGGATCCACTGAAGCTTTCTTT.

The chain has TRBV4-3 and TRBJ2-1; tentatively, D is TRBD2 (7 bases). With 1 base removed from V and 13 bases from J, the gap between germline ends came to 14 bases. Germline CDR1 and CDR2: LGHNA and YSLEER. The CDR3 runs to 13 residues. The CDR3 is CASSQVERGHQFF. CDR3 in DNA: TGCGCCAGCAGCCAAGTGGAGCGGGGACATCAGTTCTTC.

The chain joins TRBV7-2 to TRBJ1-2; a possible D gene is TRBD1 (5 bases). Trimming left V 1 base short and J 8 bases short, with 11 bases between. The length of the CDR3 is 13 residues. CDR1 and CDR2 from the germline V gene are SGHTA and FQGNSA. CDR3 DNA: TGTGCCAGCAGCTTAGATACAGGAGAGGGCTACACCTTC. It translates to CASSLDTGEGYTF.

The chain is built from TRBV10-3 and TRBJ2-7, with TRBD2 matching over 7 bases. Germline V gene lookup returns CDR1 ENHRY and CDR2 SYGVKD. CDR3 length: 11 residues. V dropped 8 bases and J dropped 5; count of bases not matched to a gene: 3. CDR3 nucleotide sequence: TGTGCCATCGGGGAGGGCCACGAGCAGTACTTC. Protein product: CAIGEGHEQYF.

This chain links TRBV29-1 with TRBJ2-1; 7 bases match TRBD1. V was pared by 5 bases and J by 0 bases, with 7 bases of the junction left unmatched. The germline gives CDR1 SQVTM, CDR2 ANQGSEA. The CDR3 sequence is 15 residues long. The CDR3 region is CSVPPDRTSYNEQFF. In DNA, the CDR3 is TGCAGCGTTCCCCCGGACAGGACCTCCTACAATGAGCAGTTCTTC.

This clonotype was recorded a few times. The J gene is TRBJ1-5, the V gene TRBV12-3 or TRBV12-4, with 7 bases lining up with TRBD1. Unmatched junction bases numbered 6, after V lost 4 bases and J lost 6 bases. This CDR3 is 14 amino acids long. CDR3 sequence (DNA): TGTGCCAGCAGTTACAGGGGTGCGAGTCAGCCCCAGCATTTT. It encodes CASSYRGASQPQHF.

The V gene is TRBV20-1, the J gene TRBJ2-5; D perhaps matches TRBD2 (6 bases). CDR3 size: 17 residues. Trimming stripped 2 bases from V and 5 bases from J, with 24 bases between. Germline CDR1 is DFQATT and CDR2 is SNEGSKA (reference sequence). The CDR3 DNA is TGCAGTGCTAGAAGGCTAGCGTTACGGTTGCAAATGGAGACCCAGTACTTC. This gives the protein CSARRLALRLQMETQYF.

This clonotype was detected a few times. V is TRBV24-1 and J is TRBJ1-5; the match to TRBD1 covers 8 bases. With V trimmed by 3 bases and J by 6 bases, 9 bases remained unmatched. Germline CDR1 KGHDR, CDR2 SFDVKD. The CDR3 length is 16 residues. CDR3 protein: CATSDPSGGSLQPQHF. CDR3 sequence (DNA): TGTGCCACCAGTGATCCATCAGGGGGCTCACTTCAGCCCCAGCATTTT.

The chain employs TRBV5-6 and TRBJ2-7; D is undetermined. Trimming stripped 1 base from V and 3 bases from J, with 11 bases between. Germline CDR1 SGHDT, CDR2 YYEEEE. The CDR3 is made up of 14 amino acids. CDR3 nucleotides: TGTGCCAGCAGCTTGTTTTTAGGGATCTACGAGCAGTACTTC. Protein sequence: CASSLFLGIYEQYF.

CDR3 coding DNA: TGCAGCGTTGAAGATCTTCGGGGGCTGGACGGCTACACCTTC. Its translation is CSVEDLRGLDGYTF. This chain joins TRBV29-1 and TRBJ1-2; possibly TRBD1 for D (6 bases). Per the germline V gene, CDR1 is SQVTM and CDR2 is ANQGSEA. The CDR3 runs 14 residues. V was pared by 0 bases and J by 8 bases, with 16 bases between.

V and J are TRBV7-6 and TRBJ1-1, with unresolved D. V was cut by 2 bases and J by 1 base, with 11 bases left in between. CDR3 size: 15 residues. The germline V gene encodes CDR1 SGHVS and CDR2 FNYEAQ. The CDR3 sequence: CASSLLVLGNTEAFF. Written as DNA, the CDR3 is TGTGCCAGCAGCTTACTGGTATTGGGGAACACTGAAGCTTTCTTT.

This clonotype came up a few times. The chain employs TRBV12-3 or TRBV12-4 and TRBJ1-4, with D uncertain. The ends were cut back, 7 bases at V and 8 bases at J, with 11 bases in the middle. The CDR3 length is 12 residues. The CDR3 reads CASTTRGEKLFF. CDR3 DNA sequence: TGTGCCAGCACCACTAGAGGAGAAAAACTGTTTTTT.

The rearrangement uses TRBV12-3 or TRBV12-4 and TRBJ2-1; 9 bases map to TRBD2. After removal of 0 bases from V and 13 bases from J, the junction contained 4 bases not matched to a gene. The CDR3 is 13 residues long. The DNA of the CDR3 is TGTGCCAGCAGTTTAGCCGGGACTAGCAGACAGTTCTTC. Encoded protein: CASSLAGTSRQFF.

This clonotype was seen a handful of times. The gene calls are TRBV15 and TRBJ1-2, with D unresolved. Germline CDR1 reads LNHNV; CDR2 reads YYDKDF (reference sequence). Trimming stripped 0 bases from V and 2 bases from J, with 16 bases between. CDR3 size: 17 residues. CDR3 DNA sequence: TGTGCCACCAGCAGAGATCTCCCCCGGTTAGCCAACTATGGCTACACCTTC. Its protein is CATSRDLPRLANYGYTF.

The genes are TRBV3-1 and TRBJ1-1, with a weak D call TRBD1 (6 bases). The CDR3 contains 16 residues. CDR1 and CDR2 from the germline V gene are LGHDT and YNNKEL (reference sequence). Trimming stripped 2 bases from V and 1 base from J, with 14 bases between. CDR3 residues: CASSQFLSRGNTEAFF. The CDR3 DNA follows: TGTGCCAGCAGCCAATTTCTCTCCAGGGGGAACACTGAAGCTTTCTTT.

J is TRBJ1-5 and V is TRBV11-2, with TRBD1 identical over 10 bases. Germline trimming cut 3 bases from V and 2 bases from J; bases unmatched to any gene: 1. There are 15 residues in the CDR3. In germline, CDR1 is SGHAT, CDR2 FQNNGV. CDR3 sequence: CASSLDRGGNQPQHF. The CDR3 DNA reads TGTGCCAGCAGCTTGGACAGGGGGGGCAATCAGCCCCAGCATTTT.

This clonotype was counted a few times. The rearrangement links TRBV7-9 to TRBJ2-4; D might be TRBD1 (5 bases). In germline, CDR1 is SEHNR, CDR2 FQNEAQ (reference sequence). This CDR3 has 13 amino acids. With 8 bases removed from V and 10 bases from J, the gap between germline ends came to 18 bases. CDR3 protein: CASRSGQSQIQYF. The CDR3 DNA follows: TGTGCCAGCCGCTCAGGGCAGTCACAGATTCAGTACTTC.